The source of this T cell receptor (beta chain) is a study of blood T cells in healthy people across ages. This CDR3 region has 14 residues. Germline V gene sequence: CDR1 DFQATT, CDR2 SNEGSKA (reference sequence). V shed 2 bases and J shed 10 bases, with 20 bases lying between them. Combining a sample-barcoded 5' primer with a J-beta primer mix, a second PCR ran for about 6 to 11 cycles. In TCRdb, the 5' RACE reads were re-called with MiXCR into one record per CDR3 protein. Of approximately 780,000 distinct CDR3 sequences in the sample, roughly 25% were seen once. These data also featured in a second study, about T cells of mothers and their children. That source reports: From each mother came over 8 million TCR beta CDR3 reads, and from each child came approximately 2.8 million. Whether pairs are related or unrelated, thymic selection shapes their TCR recombination output in much the same way.

The genes are TRBV20-1 and TRBJ2-5, with D unresolved. The origin of this receptor is a boy aged 5-17 years in good health. The sequenced sample was blood. The CDR3, as DNA: TGCAGTGCTAGATCCCCCGGTTCACAACCCGGCCAGTACTTC. Translation gives CSARSPGSQPGQYF.